One and the same sample provided the 19 T cell receptor beta chains below, sequenced in a study of regulatory T cells in long-lasting Graves disease. Arm-PCR of CDR3 regions and iRepertoire HTBI primers were the basis on which TCR beta libraries were built. One entry per CDR3 protein results from TCRdb running MiXCR on the multiplex PCR reads. The sample contains about 530,000 distinct CDR3 sequences, roughly 16% of which appear only once. Time point denoted: newly diagnosed GD, antithyroid drugs for less than 3 months. PBMCs provided the RNA from which the TCR library was made. The same data also went into a second study, on T cells in Graves' hyperthyroidism and ophthalmopathy.

The source material was peripheral blood mononuclear cells (PBMCs), sampled at new diagnosis, from a patient treated with antithyroid drugs. All receptors come from a woman aged 35-65 years with Graves disease.

This clonotype was detected only a few times. One end of the junction fails to match germline, which may point to a read error. The chain uses TRBV2 and TRBJ2-3; either TRBD1 or TRBD2 may supply D (6 bases each). This CDR3 has 11 amino acids. CDR1 is SNHLY, CDR2 FYNNEI, per germline. Here the CDR3 reads CASKMGGPLDF. The CDR3 bases are TGTGCCAGCAAAATGGGGGGCCCATTGGATTTT.

This clonotype was picked up a small number of times. The V call is TRBV6-1, the J call TRBJ2-1; tentative D call: TRBD1 (6 bases). The V end was cut by 5 bases, the J end by 12 bases, with 20 bases between. Looked up from germline, CDR1 is MNHNS and CDR2 is SASEGT. The length of the CDR3 is 14 residues. Here the CDR3 reads CASSQLAYREGQFF. The CDR3 coding sequence is TGTGCCAGCAGTCAACTTGCGTACAGGGAAGGGCAGTTCTTC.

In its sample, this clonotype was seen a few times. The chain links TRBV10-1 to TRBJ1-6, with no clear D. Germline CDR1 and CDR2: WNHNN and SYGVQD (reference sequence). The CDR3 covers 13 residues. V dropped 0 bases and J dropped 10 bases, with 7 bases sitting between them. Here the CDR3 reads CASSESDPSPLHF. Written as DNA, the CDR3 is TGCGCCAGCAGTGAGTCCGACCCATCACCCCTCCACTTT.

This clonotype appeared many times. The gene calls are TRBV12-3 or TRBV12-4 and TRBJ2-7, with D perhaps TRBD1 or TRBD2 (6 bases each). The CDR3 runs 16 residues. The V end was cut by 6 bases, the J end by 2 bases, with 20 bases between. The CDR3 reads CASSQIPWGAPYEQYF. CDR3 nucleotides: TGTGCCAGCAGCCAAATCCCGTGGGGGGCTCCCTACGAGCAGTACTTC.

This clonotype occurred many times. V is TRBV7-9 and J is TRBJ1-1; tentatively, D is TRBD1 (6 bases). The V and J ends lost 8 bases and 0 bases respectively, with 13 bases between them. CDR1 is SEHNR, CDR2 FQNEAQ, per germline (reference sequence). The CDR3 is 14 residues long. In DNA, the CDR3 is TGTGCCAGCGGGAACAGGGCCCTGAACACTGAAGCTTTCTTT. Its translation: CASGNRALNTEAFF.

Concerning this clonotype itself: One junction end disagrees with the germline gene, perhaps due to a read error. The chain employs TRBV5-1 and TRBJ2-3; D is possibly TRBD2 (6 bases). From germline, CDR1 is SGHRS and CDR2 YFSETQ. The CDR3 totals 15 residues. CDR3 nucleotides: TGCGCCAGCAGCTTGGGGTCTACTAGCACAGATACGCGGTATTTT. This encodes CASSLGSTSTDTRYF. Supplemented by reference TRBV5-1 and TRBJ2-3, the full variable domain reads KAGVTQTPRYLIKTRGQQVTLSCSPISGHRSVSWYQQTPGQGLQFLFEYFSETQRNKGNFPGRFSGRQFSNSRSEMNVSTLELGDSALYLCASSLGSTSTDTRYFGPGTRLTVL.

This clonotype was detected ten times or more. The gene calls are TRBV11-2 and TRBJ1-2; D unclear. From germline, CDR1 is SGHAT and CDR2 FQNNGV. With 2 bases removed from V and 2 bases from J, the gap between germline ends came to 12 bases. CDR3 length equals 15 residues. For the CDR3, the DNA is TGTGCCAGCAGCTTATCGGATTTGGGGAACTATGGCTACACCTTC. Translation: CASSLSDLGNYGYTF.

This clonotype was picked up many times. This chain joins TRBV6-1 and TRBJ1-5, with D possibly matching TRBD1 (5 bases). Trimming pared 4 bases from V and 3 bases from J, leaving 13 bases between. CDR3 length: 15 amino acids. The germline gives CDR1 MNHNS, CDR2 SASEGT. The CDR3 reads CASSAGRSHNQPQHF. CDR3 nucleotides: TGTGCCAGCAGTGCGGGACGGAGTCACAATCAGCCCCAGCATTTT.

The chain recombines TRBV6-1 with TRBJ1-3; D might be TRBD1 (6 bases). Germline-derived CDR1 and CDR2 are MNHNS and SASEGT. The CDR3 contains 13 residues. The CDR3 region is CATRGRGGNTIYF. Written as DNA, the CDR3 is TGTGCGACCCGGGGGCGCGGTGGAAACACCATATATTTT.

As to this clonotype: A read error may produce the germline difference seen at one junction end. V usage is TRBV5-1 and J usage is TRBJ1-6; 10 bases are shared with TRBD1. The CDR3 spans 15 residues. The germline CDR1 and CDR2 sequences are SGHRS and YFSETQ. This chain's CDR3 is CASSPAGQGNSPLHF. CDR3 DNA sequence: TGTGCCAGCAGCCCCGCGGGACAGGGGAATTCACCCCTCCACTTT.

Points on this clonotype: Given a much more abundant clone one base away, this may be a read error. The genes are TRBV2 and TRBJ2-5; weak D call: TRBD2 (5 bases). The CDR3 is 11 residues long. Germline V gene data show CDR1 as SNHLY and CDR2 as FYNNEI. V was pared by 6 bases and J by 9 bases, with 11 bases between. This chain's CDR3 is CASREMEAQYF. The CDR3 DNA follows: TGTGCCAGCAGGGAGATGGAGGCCCAGTACTTC. Full variable domain (missing parts from reference TRBV2 and TRBJ2-5): EPEVTQTPSHQVTQMGQEVILRCVPISNHLYFYWYRQILGQKVEFLVSFYNNEISEKSEIFDDQFSVERPDGSNFTLKIRSTKLEDSAMYFCASREMEAQYFGPGTRLLVL.

This chain connects TRBV4-1 to TRBJ1-2; 7 bases line up with TRBD1. Germline V CDR1 and CDR2: MGHRA, YSYEKL. The J segment lost 6 bases and the V segment lost 1 base, leaving 8 bases of the junction unmatched. The CDR3 extends over 15 amino acids. CDR3 sequence: CASSQVGDRDHGYTF. The CDR3 DNA reads TGCGCCAGCAGCCAAGTAGGTGACAGGGATCATGGCTACACCTTC.

As to this clonotype: A much larger clone sits a single nucleotide away, making a read error possible. Likely a read error: the CDR3 ends without its conserved phenylalanine or tryptophan. The chain employs TRBV28 and TRBJ1-6; 11 bases are a match to TRBD1. There are 17 residues in the CDR3. After removal of 2 bases from V and 3 bases from J, the junction contained 3 bases not matched to a gene. Looked up from germline, CDR1 is MDHEN and CDR2 is SYDVKM. CDR3 sequence (DNA): TGTGCCAGCAGTTTAGCCGGGACAGGGGGCTATAATTCACCCCTCCACCTT. Amino acid sequence: CASSLAGTGGYNSPLHL.

This clonotype was recorded many times. The V and J genes are TRBV12-3 or TRBV12-4 and TRBJ2-5; the match to TRBD2 covers 7 bases. The V segment lost 5 bases and the J segment 4 bases; nucleotides outside the gene matches: 10. This CDR3 is 15 amino acids long. The CDR3 DNA reads as TGTGCCAGCAGTGACTGGTCCGGCGGGAGAGAGACCCAGTACTTC. Its translation is CASSDWSGGRETQYF.

This sequence joins TRBV10-3 and TRBJ2-2; no clear D gene. This CDR3 has 16 residues. The germline V gene has CDR1 ENHRY and CDR2 SYGVKD. V shed 0 bases and J shed 1 base, with 9 bases lying between them. The CDR3 nucleotides are TGTGCCATCAGTGAGTCGTACAAATTGAACACCGGGGAGCTGTTTTTT. This sequence encodes CAISESYKLNTGELFF.

This clonotype was counted only a few times. The V and J genes are TRBV19 and TRBJ1-1; D possibly corresponds to TRBD1 (5 bases). Germline CDR1 is LNHDA and CDR2 is SQIVND (reference sequence). Trimming took off 10 bases at V and 1 base at J, with 16 bases between the two ends. The CDR3 runs to 14 residues. This chain's CDR3 is CATPGRVKNTEAFF. CDR3 DNA sequence: TGTGCCACCCCAGGGAGGGTTAAGAACACTGAAGCTTTCTTT. Using reference TRBV19 and TRBJ1-1 for the parts outside the CDR3, the full variable domain is DGGITQSPKYLFRKEGQNVTLSCEQNLNHDAMYWYRQDPGQGLRLIYYSQIVNDFQKGDIAEGYSVSREKKESFPLTVTSAQKNPTAFYLCATPGRVKNTEAFFGQGTRLTVV.

This clonotype appeared a single time. The V call is TRBV7-8, the J call TRBJ2-5, with 9 bases matching TRBD2. The CDR3 length is 17 residues. Germline V gene data show CDR1 as SGHVS and CDR2 as FQNEAQ. The trim removed 5 bases at V and 2 bases at J, leaving 12 bases unmatched. The CDR3 coding sequence is TGTGCCAGCAGCCCCGCTTTAGCGGGGGAACTACAAGAGACCCAGTACTTC. This gives the protein CASSPALAGELQETQYF.

In its sample, this clonotype was seen many times. The CDR3 DNA is TGTGCCAGCAGCCGCGAACTAGCAACTAATGAAAAACTGTTTTTT. Encoded protein: CASSRELATNEKLFF. The chain employs TRBV11-2 and TRBJ1-4; D not resolved. The CDR3 has 15 residues. CDR1 and CDR2 (germline): SGHAT, FQNNGV. The V gene lost 5 bases and the J gene lost 0 bases, with 10 bases spanning the gap.

The rearrangement uses TRBV6-5 and TRBJ1-4, with TRBD1 as a possible D gene (5 bases). The V gene lost 0 bases and the J gene lost 5 bases, with 13 bases spanning the gap. Germline CDR1 is MNHEY and CDR2 is SVGAGI. The length of the CDR3 is 16 residues. The CDR3 sequence: CASSYSWGLNNEKLFF. The CDR3 coding sequence is TGTGCCAGCAGTTACTCTTGGGGCCTGAACAATGAAAAACTGTTTTTT.